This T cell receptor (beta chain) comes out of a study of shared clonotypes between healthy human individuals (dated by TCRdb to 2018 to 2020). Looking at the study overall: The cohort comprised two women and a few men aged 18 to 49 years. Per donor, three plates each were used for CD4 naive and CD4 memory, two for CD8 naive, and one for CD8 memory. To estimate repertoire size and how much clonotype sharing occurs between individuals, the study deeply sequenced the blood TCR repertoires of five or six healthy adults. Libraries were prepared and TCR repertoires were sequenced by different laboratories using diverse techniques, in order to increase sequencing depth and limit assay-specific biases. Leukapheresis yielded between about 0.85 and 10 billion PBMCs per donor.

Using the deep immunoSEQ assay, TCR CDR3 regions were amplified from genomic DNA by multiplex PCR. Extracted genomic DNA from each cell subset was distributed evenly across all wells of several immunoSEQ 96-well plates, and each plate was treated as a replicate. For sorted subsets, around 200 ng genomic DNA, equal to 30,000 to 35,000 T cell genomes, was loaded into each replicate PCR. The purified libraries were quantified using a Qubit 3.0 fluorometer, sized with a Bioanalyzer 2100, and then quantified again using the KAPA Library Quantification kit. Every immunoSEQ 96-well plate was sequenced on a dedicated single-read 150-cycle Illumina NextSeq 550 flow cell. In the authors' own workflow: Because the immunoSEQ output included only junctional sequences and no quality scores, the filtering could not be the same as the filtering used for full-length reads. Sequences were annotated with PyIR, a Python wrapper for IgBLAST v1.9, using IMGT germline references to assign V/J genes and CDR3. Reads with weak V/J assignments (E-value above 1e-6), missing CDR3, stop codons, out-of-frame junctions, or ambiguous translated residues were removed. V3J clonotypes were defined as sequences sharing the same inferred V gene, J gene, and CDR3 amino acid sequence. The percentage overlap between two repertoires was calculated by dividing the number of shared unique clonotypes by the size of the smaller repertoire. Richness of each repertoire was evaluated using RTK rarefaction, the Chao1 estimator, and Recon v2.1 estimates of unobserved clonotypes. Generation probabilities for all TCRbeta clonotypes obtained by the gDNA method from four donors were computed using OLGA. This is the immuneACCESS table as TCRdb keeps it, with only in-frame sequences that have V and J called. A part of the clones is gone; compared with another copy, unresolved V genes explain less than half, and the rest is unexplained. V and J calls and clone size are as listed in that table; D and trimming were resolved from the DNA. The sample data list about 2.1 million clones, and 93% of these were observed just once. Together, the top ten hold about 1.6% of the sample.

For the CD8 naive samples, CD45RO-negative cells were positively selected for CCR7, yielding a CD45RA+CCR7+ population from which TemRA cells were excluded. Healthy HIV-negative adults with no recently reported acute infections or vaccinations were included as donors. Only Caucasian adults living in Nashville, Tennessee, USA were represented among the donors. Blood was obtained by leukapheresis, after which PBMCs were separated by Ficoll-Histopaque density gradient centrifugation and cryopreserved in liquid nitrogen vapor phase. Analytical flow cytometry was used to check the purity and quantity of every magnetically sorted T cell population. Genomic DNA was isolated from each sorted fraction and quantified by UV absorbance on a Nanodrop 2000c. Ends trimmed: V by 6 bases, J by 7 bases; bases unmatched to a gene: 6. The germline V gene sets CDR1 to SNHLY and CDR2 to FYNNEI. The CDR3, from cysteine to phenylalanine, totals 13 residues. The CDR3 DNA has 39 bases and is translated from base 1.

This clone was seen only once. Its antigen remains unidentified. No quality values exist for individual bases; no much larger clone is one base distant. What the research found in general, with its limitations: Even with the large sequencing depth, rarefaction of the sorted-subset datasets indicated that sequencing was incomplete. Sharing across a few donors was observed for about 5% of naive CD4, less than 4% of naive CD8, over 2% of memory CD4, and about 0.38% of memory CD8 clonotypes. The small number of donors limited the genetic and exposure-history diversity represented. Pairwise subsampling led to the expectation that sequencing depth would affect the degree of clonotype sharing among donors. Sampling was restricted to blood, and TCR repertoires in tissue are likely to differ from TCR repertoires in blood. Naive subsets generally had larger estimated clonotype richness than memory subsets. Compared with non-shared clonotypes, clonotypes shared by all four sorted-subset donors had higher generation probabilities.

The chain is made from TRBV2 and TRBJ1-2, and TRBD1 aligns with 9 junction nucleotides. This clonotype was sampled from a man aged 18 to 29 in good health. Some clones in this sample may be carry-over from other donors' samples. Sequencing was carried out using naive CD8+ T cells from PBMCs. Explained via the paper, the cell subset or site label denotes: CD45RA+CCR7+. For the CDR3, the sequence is CASRNDRGFGYTF. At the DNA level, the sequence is TGTGCCAGCAGGAACGACAGGGGGTTTGGCTACACCTTC.